The 24 T cell receptor beta chains below come from one sample, sequenced in a study of cytomegalovirus exposure and HLA in healthy donors. Use of 60 Vbeta and 13 Jbeta primers characterized the PCR. Measured with immunoSEQ multiplex PCR; TCRdb has only the in-frame clones, and not every one. The sample has 160,000 or so clones; 80% are singletons. Material for sequencing was PBMCs. The receptors were gathered from a man between 35 and 55 years old in good health and CMV-seronegative.

The chain employs TRBV19 and TRBJ1-1, with TRBD1 matching 8 bases. After removal of 1 base from V and 0 bases from J, the junction contained 4 bases not matched to a gene. This CDR3 is 16 amino acids long. CDR1 is LNHDA and CDR2 is SQIVND in the germline V gene (reference sequence). CDR3 in DNA: TGTGCCAGTAGTATAGGGACAGGGCATATGAACACTGAAGCTTTCTTT. Its protein product is CASSIGTGHMNTEAFF.

V and J are TRBV9 and TRBJ2-1; 13 bases fit TRBD2. This CDR3 contains 17 residues. After removal of 0 bases from V and 4 bases from J, the junction contained 4 bases not matched to a gene. From germline, CDR1 is SGDLS and CDR2 YYNGEE. This CDR3 reads CASSVGTSGGHYNEQFF. The CDR3 region has the DNA TGTGCCAGCAGCGTAGGGACTAGCGGGGGCCATTACAATGAGCAGTTCTTC.

V and J are TRBV7-2 and TRBJ1-5; the match to TRBD1 covers 8 bases. The V gene's germline CDR1 is SGHTA and CDR2 FQGNSA. This CDR3 comprises 15 residues. With 1 base clipped from V and 4 bases from J, the junction kept 3 bases outside the gene matches. Here the CDR3 reads CASSLGTGKNQPQHF. Written as DNA, the CDR3 is TGTGCCAGCAGCTTAGGGACAGGGAAAAATCAGCCCCAGCATTTT.

J is TRBJ2-1 and V is TRBV7-8, with 10 bases that match TRBD2. Trimming took 5 bases from V and 1 from J; bases not matched to a gene: 8. Germline V gene lookup returns CDR1 SGHVS and CDR2 FQNEAQ. The CDR3 runs to 17 residues. The CDR3 spells CASSPLPLAGSYNEQFF. CDR3 sequence (DNA): TGTGCCAGCAGCCCGCTACCACTAGCGGGGTCCTACAATGAGCAGTTCTTC.

The table lists this clone with a few counts. V is TRBV29-1 and J is TRBJ2-1; a possible D gene is TRBD2 (6 bases). V was shortened by 6 bases and J by 5 bases, with 23 bases between the two germline ends. The CDR3 spans 16 residues. Per the germline V gene, CDR1 is SQVTM and CDR2 is ANQGSEA. In DNA, the CDR3 is TGCAGCGTGGACCTTGGAGGGGACCCATTGAACAATGAGCAGTTCTTC. Protein: CSVDLGGDPLNNEQFF.

The J gene is TRBJ1-4, the V gene TRBV6-1, with 9 bases that match TRBD1. CDR3 size: 15 residues. V shed 7 bases, J shed 0 bases, and the junction held 3 bases outside the gene matches. Germline V gene data show CDR1 as MNHNS and CDR2 as SASEGT. The CDR3 spells CASMGQGTTNEKLFF. The CDR3 DNA reads as TGTGCCAGCATGGGACAGGGTACAACTAATGAAAAACTGTTTTTT.

The rearrangement joins TRBV19 to TRBJ1-4; maybe TRBD1 (6 bases). This CDR3 contains 13 residues. The V and J ends lost 5 bases and 16 bases respectively, with 20 bases between them. The V gene's germline CDR1 is LNHDA and CDR2 SQIVND (reference sequence). The CDR3 reads CASSWEGDASRFF. CDR3 coding DNA: TGTGCCAGTAGTTGGGAGGGGGACGCGTCGCGGTTTTTT.

This chain joins TRBV18 and TRBJ2-5; D not certain. The CDR3 length is 15 residues. Germline V gene sequence: CDR1 KGHSH, CDR2 LQKENI. V was trimmed by 2 bases and J by 0 bases, leaving 10 bases between them. In DNA form, the CDR3 reads TGTGCCAGCTCACCATACGGAGAATACCAAGAGACCCAGTACTTC. Translated, it gives CASSPYGEYQETQYF.

The chain links TRBV19 to TRBJ2-7, with 7 bases that match TRBD2. The CDR3 consists of 15 residues. V was pared by 3 bases and J by 0 bases, with 5 bases of the junction left unmatched. Germline V gene data show CDR1 as LNHDA and CDR2 as SQIVND (reference sequence). The DNA for the CDR3 is TGTGCCAGTAGTATCGAGCGGGGAAGCTCCTACGAGCAGTACTTC. It encodes CASSIERGSSYEQYF.

The genes are TRBV30 and TRBJ2-1; TRBD2 aligns across 9 bases. Germline values: CDR1 GTSNPN, CDR2 SVGIG (reference sequence). After removal of 2 bases from V and 9 bases from J, the junction contained 11 bases not matched to a gene. This CDR3 has 15 amino acids. CDR3: CAWSSSAGGRSEQFF. CDR3 sequence (DNA): TGTGCCTGGAGTTCCTCAGCGGGGGGCCGGTCTGAGCAGTTCTTC.

This clone was seen a single time. V is TRBV7-2 and J is TRBJ2-1; 9 nucleotides agree with TRBD2. CDR3 length: 12 amino acids. Germline V lookup: CDR1 SGHTA, CDR2 FQGNSA. Trimming at V came to 5 bases and at J to 9 bases, leaving 2 bases not matched to a gene. The CDR3 sequence is CASSLLAGEQFF. The CDR3 nucleotides are TGTGCCAGCAGCCTACTAGCGGGTGAGCAGTTCTTC. The full variable domain, completed using reference TRBV7-2 and TRBJ2-1, is GAGVSQSPSNKVTEKGKDVELRCDPISGHTALYWYRQSLGQGLEFLIYFQGNSAPDKSGLPSDRFSAERTGGSVSTLTIQRTQQEDSAVYLCASSLLAGEQFFGPGTRLTVL.

V gene TRBV27 combines with J gene TRBJ1-3; D is ambiguous. CDR3 length equals 14 residues. The V end lost 6 bases, the J end lost 1 base, and 10 bases lay between the germline ends. Germline CDR1 and CDR2: MNHEY and SMNVEV (reference sequence). CDR3 DNA sequence: TGTGCCAGCAGCCCCGCGGGGTCTGGAAACACCATATATTTT. Protein sequence: CASSPAGSGNTIYF.

The chain combines TRBV15 with TRBJ1-2; D is possibly TRBD1 (6 bases). This CDR3 has 14 residues. Trimming stripped 1 base from V and 8 bases from J, with 14 bases between. Germline values: CDR1 LNHNV, CDR2 YYDKDF (reference sequence). The chain's CDR3 is CATSRAAGTQGYTF. For the CDR3, the DNA is TGTGCCACCAGCAGAGCAGCAGGGACACAGGGCTACACCTTC. Drawing the rest from reference TRBV15 and TRBJ1-2, the complete variable domain is DAMVIQNPRYQVTQFGKPVTLSCSQTLNHNVMYWYQQKSSQAPKLLFHYYDKDFNNEADTPDNFQSRRPNTSFCFLDIRSPGLGDTAMYLCATSRAAGTQGYTFGSGTRLTVV.

The chain uses TRBV19 and TRBJ1-4; D is unclear. CDR1 and CDR2 from the germline V gene are LNHDA and SQIVND (reference sequence). The V and J ends lost 3 bases and 4 bases respectively, with 12 bases between them. The CDR3 covers 15 residues. The DNA of the CDR3 is TGTGCCAGTAGTATCTCGACACCGGTTAATGAAAAACTGTTTTTT. Translated, it gives CASSISTPVNEKLFF.

The chain is built from TRBV30 and TRBJ2-7; 7 bases are a match to TRBD1. Germline V gives CDR1 GTSNPN, CDR2 SVGIG (reference sequence). CDR3 length: 11 residues. With V trimmed by 5 bases and J by 9 bases, 7 bases remained unmatched. The CDR3 region is CAWDRDSRQYF. The CDR3 DNA is TGTGCCTGGGATCGGGACAGCAGGCAGTACTTC.

The chain couples TRBV15 to TRBJ2-7, with D possibly TRBD1 on 5 matching bases. The CDR3 is made up of 14 amino acids. V was trimmed by 0 bases and J by 2 bases, leaving 8 bases between them. The germline V gene encodes CDR1 LNHNV and CDR2 YYDKDF (reference sequence). Here the CDR3 DNA reads TGTGCCACCAGCAGAGATATGACAGCCTACGAGCAGTACTTC. Amino acid sequence: CATSRDMTAYEQYF.

The chain couples TRBV19 to TRBJ2-4; 8 nucleotides agree with TRBD2. CDR3 length equals 21 residues. Germline CDR1 LNHDA, CDR2 SQIVND (reference sequence). Trimming took 5 bases from V and 0 from J; bases not matched to a gene: 21. Here the CDR3 reads CASSPLVRLAGWTLAKNIQYF. The CDR3 nucleotides read TGTGCCAGTAGTCCGTTGGTCCGGTTAGCGGGGTGGACCCTAGCCAAAAACATTCAGTACTTC.

J is TRBJ2-2 and V is TRBV19; weak D call: TRBD1 (6 bases). The CDR3 covers 16 residues. V was cut by 3 bases and J by 2 bases, with 13 bases left in between. Germline V gene data show CDR1 as LNHDA and CDR2 as SQIVND (reference sequence). Written as DNA, the CDR3 is TGTGCCAGTAGTATTCCGGCAGGGGTCAACACCGGGGAGCTGTTTTTT. This gives the protein CASSIPAGVNTGELFF.

The chain carries TRBV27 and TRBJ2-7; a possible D gene is TRBD2 (5 bases). V lost 3 bases and J lost 3, with 15 bases in between. Germline V lookup: CDR1 MNHEY, CDR2 SMNVEV (reference sequence). This CDR3 has 15 residues. DNA of the CDR3: TGTGCCAGCAGTTTGATCCCAACTAGGTTCTACGAGCAGTACTTC. As protein: CASSLIPTRFYEQYF.

Only one count was recorded for this clone. V gene TRBV2 combines with J gene TRBJ2-2, with a possible D match to TRBD2 (5 bases). Germline CDR1 is SNHLY and CDR2 is FYNNEI. The CDR3 length is 13 residues. The germline V and J ends were trimmed by 6 bases and 5 bases, with 10 bases remaining between them. The CDR3: CASRSGRTGELFF. CDR3 DNA: TGTGCCAGCAGAAGCGGAAGAACCGGGGAGCTGTTTTTT.

The chain employs TRBV5-4 and TRBJ2-7, with D possibly TRBD2 on 6 matching bases. The CDR3 spans 18 residues. The V end was cut by 4 bases, the J end by 0 bases, with 23 bases between. Germline CDR1 reads SGHNT; CDR2 reads YYREEE (reference sequence). The CDR3 bases are TGTGCCAGCAGCCCTGAGGTGTTGTGGGCGGGGAGCTCCTACGAGCAGTACTTC. It encodes CASSPEVLWAGSSYEQYF.

The chain couples TRBV7-9 to TRBJ1-1, with D perhaps matching TRBD1 (6 bases). The V end was cut by 6 bases, the J end by 0 bases, with 23 bases between. The germline V gene has CDR1 SEHNR and CDR2 FQNEAQ (reference sequence). This CDR3 is built from 18 residues. The CDR3 DNA sequence: TGTGCCAGCAGGTCCTTTCTAGGGGGGGGTTGGATGAACACTGAAGCTTTCTTT. Protein sequence: CASRSFLGGGWMNTEAFF. Complete variable domain (other parts from reference TRBV7-9 and TRBJ1-1): DTGVSQNPRHKITKRGQNVTFRCDPISEHNRLYWYRQTLGQGPEFLTYFQNEAQLEKSRLLSDRFSAERPKGSFSTLEIQRTEQGDSAMYLCASRSFLGGGWMNTEAFFGQGTRLTVV.

In its sample, this clone was seen a few times. The rearrangement links TRBV7-3 to TRBJ2-1; 7 bases line up with TRBD2. The CDR3 runs to 15 residues. Looked up from germline, CDR1 is SGHTA and CDR2 is FQGTGA. The ends lost 4 bases at V and 7 bases at J; junction bases unmatched: 10. CDR3 in amino acids: CASSSQAGHGNEQFF. In DNA, the CDR3 is TGTGCCAGCAGCTCCCAAGCGGGGCATGGGAATGAGCAGTTCTTC.

This clone has more than one count but fewer than ten. The genes are TRBV5-1 and TRBJ2-5; TRBD1 agrees at 10 bases. V lost 4 bases to trimming and J lost 1 base; unmatched junction nucleotides: 4. The germline CDR1 and CDR2 sequences are SGHRS and YFSETQ. The CDR3 spans 15 residues. Here the CDR3 DNA reads TGCGCCAGCAGCAACCGGGACAGGGGCCAAGAGACCCAGTACTTC. Translating gives CASSNRDRGQETQYF.